This section outlines one T cell receptor beta chain sequence together with its context. Its antigen is not known. Building the TCR beta libraries relied on iRepertoire HTBI primers, and CDR3 regions underwent Arm-PCR. In the original workflow: The identification of under 65 TRBV and 14 to 15 TRBJ segments was made across samples. TCRdb called the multiplex PCR reads again in MiXCR, with one record for every CDR3 protein. TCRdb's processing, not the authors' own work, is the source of the V and J calls. Of roughly 610,000 distinct CDR3 sequences in the sample, roughly 15% were seen once. Trimming at V came to 6 bases and at J to 6 bases, leaving 2 bases not matched to a gene. CDR3 length: 13 amino acids. The V gene's germline CDR1 is ENHRY and CDR2 SYGVKD. Indicated time point: newly diagnosed GD, antithyroid drugs for less than 3 months. The authors made the TCR library using RNA they extracted from PBMCs.

The sample belongs to a study of regulatory T cells in long-lasting Graves disease. General study points: Persistent Graves' patients showed a TCR diversity that was lower than that of newly diagnosed ones. Among samples with persistent disease, TRBV28, TRBJ1-2 and TRBJ2-5 were favored.

These sequences were also reported in another study, on T cells in Graves' hyperthyroidism and ophthalmopathy. That investigation notes: Thyroid ultrasound, orbital computed tomography, clinical symptoms, and serum thyroxine and TRAb underpinned diagnoses.

The receptor comes from a young man with Graves disease. The material was peripheral blood mononuclear cells (PBMCs), obtained at new diagnosis, from a patient treated with antithyroid drugs. The rearrangement joins TRBV10-3 to TRBJ2-1; 10 bases are shared with TRBD2. This CDR3 reads CAIRGTSANEQFF. The CDR3 DNA is TGTGCCATCAGGGGGACTAGCGCCAATGAGCAGTTCTTC.